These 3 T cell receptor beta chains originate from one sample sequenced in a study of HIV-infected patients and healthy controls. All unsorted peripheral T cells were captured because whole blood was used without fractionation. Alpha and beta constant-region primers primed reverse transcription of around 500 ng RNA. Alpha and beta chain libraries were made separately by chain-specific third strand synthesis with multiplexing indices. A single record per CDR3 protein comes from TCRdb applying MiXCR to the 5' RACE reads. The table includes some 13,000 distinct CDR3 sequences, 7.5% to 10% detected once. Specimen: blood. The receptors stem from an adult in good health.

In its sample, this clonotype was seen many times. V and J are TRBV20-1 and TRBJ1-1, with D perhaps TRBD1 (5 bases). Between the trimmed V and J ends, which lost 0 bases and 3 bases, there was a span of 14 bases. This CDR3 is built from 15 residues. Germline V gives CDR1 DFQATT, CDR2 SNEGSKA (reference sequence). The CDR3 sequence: CSARDLGPGDTEAFF. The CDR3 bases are TGCAGTGCTAGAGATCTCGGGCCGGGGGACACTGAAGCTTTCTTT.

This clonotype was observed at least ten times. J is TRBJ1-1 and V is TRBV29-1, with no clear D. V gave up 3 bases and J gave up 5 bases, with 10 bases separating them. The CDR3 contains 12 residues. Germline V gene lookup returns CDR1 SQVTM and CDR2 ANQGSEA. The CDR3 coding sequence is TGCAGCGTTGACAGTCTGGCAACTGAAGCTTTCTTT. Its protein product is CSVDSLATEAFF.

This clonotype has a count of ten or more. The CDR3 loop is CSARDGGGEKLFF. The CDR3 bases are TGCAGTGCTAGAGATGGGGGCGGCGAAAAACTGTTTTTT. The V call is TRBV20-1, the J call TRBJ1-4, with TRBD1 as a possible D gene (6 bases). CDR1 and CDR2 (germline): DFQATT, SNEGSKA (reference sequence). CDR3 length: 13 residues. V was clipped by 0 bases and J by 8 bases, with 10 bases between them.